A selection of T cell receptor beta chains follows, all from one sample in a study of cytomegalovirus exposure and HLA in healthy donors. The method was immunoSEQ multiplex PCR; TCRdb's version includes in-frame clones alone and lacks a portion of them. There are around 130,000 clones in the sample; 79% occur only once, and more than 1.5% lies in the top ten. Sequenced: PBMCs. These receptor sequences come from a man between 18 and 29 years old in good health and CMV-seronegative. Both conserved end residues are part of each CDR3. Each record gives: D gene, V gene, clone size, J gene, CDR3 DNA, CDR3 protein. The D gene is left open where the match is weak. Some rows have no size entry. The others give once, few or many, or a class for an expanded clone.

D gene: TRBD1
V gene: TRBV9
clone size: NA
J gene: TRBJ1-4
CDR3 DNA: TGTGCCAGCAGCGTCGCAGGGGGAGATGAAAAACTGTTTTTT
CDR3 protein: CASSVAGGDEKLFF

D gene: NA
V gene: TRBV6-5
clone size: NA
J gene: TRBJ1-1
CDR3 DNA: TGTGCCAGCATGGTCACGGGGAACACTGAAGCTTTCTTT
CDR3 protein: CASMVTGNTEAFF

D gene: TRBD1
V gene: TRBV10-3
clone size: NA
J gene: TRBJ1-5
CDR3 DNA: TGTGCCATCAGTGAGTCGATTTGGGGGGATTGGACAGGGTGGAGGCCTCAGCCCCAGCATTTT
CDR3 protein: CAISESIWGDWTGWRPQPQHF

D gene: NA
V gene: TRBV6-5
clone size: NA
J gene: TRBJ1-5
CDR3 DNA: TGTGCCAGCAGTTACTCATACAGGGTTGGTCAGCCCCAGCATTTT
CDR3 protein: CASSYSYRVGQPQHF

D gene: NA
V gene: TRBV7-2
clone size: NA
J gene: TRBJ1-5
CDR3 DNA: TGTGCCAGCAGCTTAGACCTCACACAGCAGCCCCAGCATTTT
CDR3 protein: CASSLDLTQQPQHF

D gene: TRBD2
V gene: TRBV7-3
clone size: NA
J gene: TRBJ2-1
CDR3 DNA: TGTGCCAGCAGCAGACCGGGACTAGCGGGCTACAATGAGCAGTTCTTC
CDR3 protein: CASSRPGLAGYNEQFF

D gene: NA
V gene: TRBV18
clone size: NA
J gene: TRBJ1-1
CDR3 DNA: TGTGCCAGCTCACCTACCAGTAACACTGAAGCTTTCTTT
CDR3 protein: CASSPTSNTEAFF

D gene: TRBD1
V gene: TRBV11-1
clone size: NA
J gene: TRBJ2-1
CDR3 DNA: TGTGCCAGTTCAGGGGGCAGGAATGAGCAGTTCTTC
CDR3 protein: CASSGGRNEQFF

D gene: NA
V gene: TRBV29-1
clone size: NA
J gene: TRBJ2-1
CDR3 DNA: TGCAGCGTTGAAGGCGCACCTAGCTCCTACAATGAGCAGTTCTTC
CDR3 protein: CSVEGAPSSYNEQFF

D gene: TRBD1
V gene: TRBV4-1
clone size: NA
J gene: TRBJ2-5
CDR3 DNA: TGCGCCAGCAGCCATCCCCAGGGGGATCGGAAAGAGACCCAGTACTTC
CDR3 protein: CASSHPQGDRKETQYF

D gene: NA
V gene: TRBV6-5
clone size: few
J gene: TRBJ1-5
CDR3 DNA: TGTGCCAGCAGTTACTCGAGAAATCAGCCCCAGCATTTT
CDR3 protein: CASSYSRNQPQHF

D gene: NA
V gene: TRBV5-4
clone size: NA
J gene: TRBJ2-2
CDR3 DNA: TGTGCCAGCAGCTTGGCAGCCGGGGAGCTGTTTTTT
CDR3 protein: CASSLAAGELFF

D gene: TRBD1
V gene: TRBV7-8
clone size: NA
J gene: TRBJ2-7
CDR3 DNA: TGTGCCAGCAGACTAGACAGGGCCTACGAGCAGTACTTC
CDR3 protein: CASRLDRAYEQYF

D gene: TRBD2
V gene: TRBV7-8
clone size: NA
J gene: TRBJ2-1
CDR3 DNA: TGTGCCAGCAGCAGACTAGGGACTAGCGAGAATGAGCAGTTCTTC
CDR3 protein: CASSRLGTSENEQFF

D gene: NA
V gene: TRBV28
clone size: NA
J gene: TRBJ1-3
CDR3 DNA: TGTGCCAGCAGTTTAGGGGGGGCTGCTGGAAACACCATATATTTT
CDR3 protein: CASSLGGAAGNTIYF

D gene: NA
V gene: TRBV7-2
clone size: NA
J gene: TRBJ2-3
CDR3 DNA: TGTGCCAGCAGCTTAGTTCAGAGCACAGATACGCAGTATTTT
CDR3 protein: CASSLVQSTDTQYF